The 19 T cell receptor beta chains below come from one sample, sequenced in a study of blood T cells in healthy people across ages. Then a second PCR, running about 7 to 11 cycles, was carried out with a sample-barcoded 5' primer and a J-beta primer mix. TCRdb ran MiXCR on the 5' RACE reads and lists one entry per CDR3 protein. The sample includes 730,000 or so distinct CDR3 sequences, around 46% of them seen just once. Sequences were obtained from blood. These receptors came from a woman in her sixties or seventies in good health.

The genes are TRBV10-2 and TRBJ1-4; 7 nucleotides agree with TRBD1. Germline CDR1 is WSHSY and CDR2 is SAAADI. This CDR3 is 13 amino acids long. V was clipped by 10 bases and J by 6 bases; unmatched bases: 8. The CDR3 loop is CAIRNTGDEKLFF. The CDR3 DNA follows: TGCGCCATCAGAAATACAGGGGATGAAAAACTGTTTTTT.

This clonotype was detected ten times or more. In DNA form, the CDR3 reads TGTGCCAGCAGCTTAAAGCCTGAAGATACGCAGTATTTT. Amino acids: CASSLKPEDTQYF. The chain uses TRBV11-1 and TRBJ2-3; D not resolved. Germline V CDR1 and CDR2: SGHAT, FQDESV (reference sequence). V lost 2 bases, J lost 5 bases, and 8 bases lay in between. CDR3 size: 13 residues.

Many counts were recorded for this clonotype. This chain connects TRBV29-1 to TRBJ2-3, with 9 nucleotides matching TRBD1. The CDR3 consists of 14 residues. Germline V CDR1 and CDR2: SQVTM, ANQGSEA. V gave up 6 bases and J gave up 5 bases; unmatched junction bases: 9. CDR3 sequence: CSVAGQGWRDTQYF. Here the CDR3 DNA reads TGCAGCGTGGCCGGACAGGGGTGGAGAGATACGCAGTATTTT.

This clonotype was found many times. V and J are TRBV5-1 and TRBJ2-5; TRBD2 aligns across 8 bases. The CDR3 totals 16 residues. Germline CDR1 reads SGHRS; CDR2 reads YFSETQ. After removal of 4 bases from V and 1 base from J, the junction contained 9 bases not matched to a gene. This CDR3 is CASSLRASGPQETQYF. The CDR3 DNA reads as TGCGCCAGCAGCCTTAGAGCTAGCGGGCCCCAAGAGACCCAGTACTTC. The full variable domain, rest sourced from reference TRBV5-1 and TRBJ2-5, is KAGVTQTPRYLIKTRGQQVTLSCSPISGHRSVSWYQQTPGQGLQFLFEYFSETQRNKGNFPGRFSGRQFSNSRSEMNVSTLELGDSALYLCASSLRASGPQETQYFGPGTRLLVL.

This clonotype was detected only once. Germline is not matched at one junction end, which may reflect a read error. The rearrangement joins TRBV12-3 or TRBV12-4 to TRBJ2-7; the D is unclear. This CDR3 comprises 12 residues. The CDR3 loop is CTSSAHRDEQYF. The DNA for the CDR3 is TGTACCAGTAGTGCCCACCGGGACGAGCAGTACTTC.

This clonotype was observed once. This chain uses TRBV20-1 with TRBJ1-2; 7 bases map to TRBD1. CDR1 is DFQATT and CDR2 is SNEGSKA in the germline V gene (reference sequence). V trimming: 6 bases; J trimming: 4 bases; junction bases outside the gene matches: 11. The CDR3 sequence is 14 residues long. The CDR3 here is CSAPDPAGGYGYTF. CDR3 nucleotides: TGCAGTGCCCCCGATCCCGCAGGGGGCTATGGCTACACCTTC.

The chain joins TRBV6-1 to TRBJ2-1, with 11 positions matching TRBD1. J lost 8 bases, V lost 6 bases, and 9 bases had no gene match. The length of the CDR3 is 15 residues. In germline, CDR1 is MNHNS, CDR2 SASEGT. CDR3 nucleotide sequence: TGTGCCAGCAGCGCCGGGACAGGGGGGATCCATGAGCAGTTCTTC. Its translation is CASSAGTGGIHEQFF.

V gene TRBV7-3 combines with J gene TRBJ2-5, with 13 nucleotides matching TRBD2. Germline CDR1 is SGHTA and CDR2 is FQGTGA. The CDR3 extends over 19 amino acids. V gave up 5 bases and J gave up 0 bases; unmatched junction bases: 12. CDR3 nucleotides: TGTGCCAGCAGCCCCACCGGGACTAGCGGGATTGAGAACCAAGAGACCCAGTACTTC. It is translated as CASSPTGTSGIENQETQYF.

V and J are TRBV20-1 and TRBJ1-2; D gene unclear. The V end was cut by 6 bases, the J end by 4 bases, with 9 bases between. The germline V gene has CDR1 DFQATT and CDR2 SNEGSKA (reference sequence). CDR3 length: 11 residues. This CDR3 reads CSAQISYGYTF. CDR3 bases: TGCAGTGCACAGATTAGCTATGGCTACACCTTC.

This clonotype was counted between two and nine times. V and J are TRBV28 and TRBJ2-2; no clear D. Trimming removed 3 bases from V and 5 bases from J, with 7 bases in between. This CDR3 has 13 residues. The germline V gene encodes CDR1 MDHEN and CDR2 SYDVKM. The CDR3 loop reads CASSFRFTGELFF. The CDR3 nucleotides read TGTGCCAGCAGTTTCAGGTTTACCGGGGAGCTGTTTTTT.

V is TRBV4-1 and J is TRBJ2-1; 7 nucleotides agree with TRBD2. CDR1 MGHRA and CDR2 YSYEKL come from the germline V gene. This CDR3 spans 17 amino acids. V trimming: 3 bases; J trimming: 10 bases; junction bases outside the gene matches: 18. Written as DNA, the CDR3 is TGCGCCAGCAGCCACACGGGGGGATCGCGCAAAAAACGAGAGCAGTTCTTC. It translates to CASSHTGGSRKKREQFF.

This clonotype turned up a few times. This rearrangement joins TRBV25-1 to TRBJ1-2, with TRBD1 as a possible D gene (5 bases). The CDR3 is 11 amino acids. Germline V gene data show CDR1 as MGHDK and CDR2 as SYGVNS. V gave up 4 bases and J gave up 7 bases, with 7 bases separating them. The CDR3 DNA is TGTGCCAGCAGTGGAGGGGTTGGCTACACCTTC. This gives the protein CASSGGVGYTF.

This clonotype was seen at least ten times. V gene TRBV10-3 combines with J gene TRBJ1-5; D may be TRBD1 (5 bases). The CDR3 runs to 14 residues. The V gene's germline CDR1 is ENHRY and CDR2 SYGVKD. Trimming cost V 0 bases and J 7 bases, with 10 bases left between them. In DNA form, the CDR3 reads TGTGCCATCAGTGAGTCAGGGGAAGGGCAGCCCCAGCATTTT. Translated, it gives CAISESGEGQPQHF.

This clonotype turned up a few times. The J gene is TRBJ2-7, the V gene TRBV5-1; D is possibly TRBD1 (5 bases). Trimming took 2 bases from V and 4 from J, leaving 16 bases between them. This CDR3 has 15 amino acids. Germline V gene lookup returns CDR1 SGHRS and CDR2 YFSETQ. In nucleotides, the CDR3 is TGCGCCAGCAGCTTTGGCCAGGGCCCCCTATACGAGCAGTACTTC. It yields the protein CASSFGQGPLYEQYF.

This clonotype showed up just a few times. This sequence joins TRBV18 and TRBJ2-4; TRBD1 aligns across 7 bases. CDR1 is KGHSH, CDR2 LQKENI, per germline. Losses at the gene ends were 6 bases for V and 9 bases for J; bases not matched to a gene: 5. This CDR3 is 12 amino acids long. This CDR3 is CASSPNRGIQYF. As DNA, the CDR3 is TGTGCCAGCTCGCCCAACAGGGGCATTCAGTACTTC.

This clonotype was counted between two and nine times. The rearrangement uses TRBV6-2 or TRBV6-3 and TRBJ1-2; D call uncertain. The CDR3 has 12 residues. V was pared by 2 bases and J by 2 bases, with 3 bases between. CDR1 MNHEY and CDR2 SVGEGT come from the germline V gene. The CDR3 protein is CASSYLNYGYTF. Written as DNA, the CDR3 is TGTGCCAGCAGTTACCTGAACTATGGCTACACCTTC.

The chain joins TRBV18 to TRBJ2-1; 13 bases agree with TRBD2. With V trimmed by 0 bases and J by 12 bases, 11 bases remained unmatched. The CDR3 is 17 amino acids. Germline assignment: CDR1 KGHSH and CDR2 LQKENI. DNA of the CDR3: TGTGCCAGCTCACCACCTATCCCACTAGCGGGAGGGCCTGTGCAGTTCTTC. Its protein product is CASSPPIPLAGGPVQFF.

Regarding this clonotype: With a much larger clone just one base away, this may be a read error. The CDR3 here is CSARGQDPSTDTQYF. CDR3 DNA sequence: TGCAGTGCTAGAGGGCAAGATCCTAGCACAGATACGCAGTATTTT. V gene TRBV20-1 combines with J gene TRBJ2-3; D not certain. Germline CDR1 reads DFQATT; CDR2 reads SNEGSKA (reference sequence). The CDR3 length is 15 residues. Trimming removed 1 base at V and 0 bases at J, with 11 bases between.

This clonotype came up a few times. The genes are TRBV9 and TRBJ2-3, with 16 bases aligning to TRBD2. Germline V CDR1 and CDR2: SGDLS, YYNGEE. The CDR3 loop spans 19 amino acids. Trimming took 4 bases from V and 1 from J; bases not matched to a gene: 9. DNA for the CDR3: TGTGCCAGCAGCAAATCGGGACTAGCGGGAGGGTACGGCACAGATACGCAGTATTTT. This sequence encodes CASSKSGLAGGYGTDTQYF. Full variable domain (remainder filled in from reference TRBV9 and TRBJ2-3): DSGVTQTPKHLITATGQRVTLRCSPRSGDLSVYWYQQSLDQGLQFLIQYYNGEERAKGNILERFSAQQFPDLHSELNLSSLELGDSALYFCASSKSGLAGGYGTDTQYFGPGTRLTVL.